This record looks at one T cell receptor beta chain sequence and its context. In the authors' workflow: Amplification of reference gene primers provided the estimated nucleated cell counts. Here immunoSEQ multiplex PCR was the method, and the copy in TCRdb shows in-frame clones only, minus some. V and J calls and clone size are as listed in that table; D and trimming were resolved from the DNA. Among under 150,000 clones, more than 75% were seen once, and the ten largest hold 4.2%. This specimen belongs to a study of blood T cell repertoires in COVID-19. Study context: There were acute and convalescent COVID-19 samples, and they came from the United States, Italy and Spain. T cells, B-cell-depleted T cells, or PBMCs provided the cDNA or gDNA that served as material.

Germline V lookup: CDR1 SNHLY, CDR2 FYNNEI. V was pared by 6 bases and J by 6 bases, with 18 bases between. The CDR3 contains 14 residues. The chain couples TRBV2 to TRBJ2-7; no reliable D call. Sequenced sample: peripheral blood. This clonotype originated in a man aged 60 to 69 with acute or convalescent COVID-19. CDR3 sequence reads: CASSFLTPPGEQYF. The CDR3 DNA sequence: TGTGCCAGCAGCTTTCTAACCCCACCCGGCGAGCAGTACTTC. The entire variable domain, with the rest obtained from reference TRBV2 and TRBJ2-7, is as follows: EPEVTQTPSHQVTQMGQEVILRCVPISNHLYFYWYRQILGQKVEFLVSFYNNEISEKSEIFDDQFSVERPDGSNFTLKIRSTKLEDSAMYFCASSFLTPPGEQYFGPGTRLTVT.